This T cell receptor beta chain was recorded in a study of T-cell memory formation after mild COVID-19. The germline gives CDR1 SGHRS, CDR2 YFSETQ. Between the trimmed V and J ends, which lost 4 bases and 1 base, there was a span of 24 bases. The CDR3 sequence is 18 residues long. MiXCR, run by TCRdb on the 5' RACE reads, gives a single entry per CDR3 protein. The sample shows fewer than 400,000 distinct CDR3 sequences, 13% of them seen only once. This receptor was identified in a man younger than 35 who had mild COVID-19 (a few samples of this study predate the infection). Cell type and time point are not known. What was sequenced was PBMCs or a T cell subset sorted from them (not recorded which). The rearrangement links TRBV5-1 to TRBJ2-7, with D possibly being TRBD1 (6 bases). CDR3 in amino acids: CASSQKIAGTTISYEQYF. The CDR3 DNA reads TGCGCCAGCAGCCAAAAAATAGCCGGGACAACGATTTCCTACGAGCAGTACTTC.